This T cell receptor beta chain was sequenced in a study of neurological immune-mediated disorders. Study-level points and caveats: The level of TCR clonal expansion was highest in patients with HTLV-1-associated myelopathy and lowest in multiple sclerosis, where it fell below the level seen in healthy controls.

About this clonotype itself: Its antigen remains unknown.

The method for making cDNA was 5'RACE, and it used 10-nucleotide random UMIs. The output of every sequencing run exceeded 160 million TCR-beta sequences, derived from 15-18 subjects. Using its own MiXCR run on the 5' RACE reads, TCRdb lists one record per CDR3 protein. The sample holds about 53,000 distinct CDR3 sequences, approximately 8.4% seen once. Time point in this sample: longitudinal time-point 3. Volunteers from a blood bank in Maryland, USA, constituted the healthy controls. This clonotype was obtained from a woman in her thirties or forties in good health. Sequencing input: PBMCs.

The CDR3 DNA reads as TGTGCCAGCAGTTTGTCCCCGGACGAGCAGTACTTC. Amino acid sequence: CASSLSPDEQYF. V gene TRBV12-3 or TRBV12-4 combines with J gene TRBJ2-7; D is unclear. The CDR3 covers 12 residues. V dropped 3 bases and J dropped 5 bases, with 8 bases sitting between them.